The clone carrying this T cell receptor beta chain was detected once. The entry originates in a study of vaccination and CD4 T cells after COVID-19. About the study: The convalescent population consisted of six males and four females, two of whom were of Hispanic ethnicity. Post-vaccination specimens were collected at a median of roughly 65 days following dose two (range 14 to 241).

One entry per CDR3 protein, called by TCRdb with MiXCR from the PCR reads. In the table there are approximately 19,000 distinct CDR3 sequences, roughly 60% of which are singletons. This specimen was CD4+ T cells from blood, taken before SARS-CoV-2 vaccination. This clonotype was obtained from a human donor who had recovered from COVID-19.

CDR3 residues: CASSQGARGLEGGVTDTQYF. The CDR3 DNA follows: TGCGCCAGCAGCCAAGGGGCCAGGGGGCTCGAGGGAGGGGTCACAGATACGCAGTATTTT. This chain uses TRBV4-3 with TRBJ2-3; perhaps TRBD1 as D (8 bases). Germline loops: CDR1 LGHNA, CDR2 YSLEER. Trimming left V 1 base short and J 2 bases short, with 25 bases between. CDR3 length equals 20 residues.